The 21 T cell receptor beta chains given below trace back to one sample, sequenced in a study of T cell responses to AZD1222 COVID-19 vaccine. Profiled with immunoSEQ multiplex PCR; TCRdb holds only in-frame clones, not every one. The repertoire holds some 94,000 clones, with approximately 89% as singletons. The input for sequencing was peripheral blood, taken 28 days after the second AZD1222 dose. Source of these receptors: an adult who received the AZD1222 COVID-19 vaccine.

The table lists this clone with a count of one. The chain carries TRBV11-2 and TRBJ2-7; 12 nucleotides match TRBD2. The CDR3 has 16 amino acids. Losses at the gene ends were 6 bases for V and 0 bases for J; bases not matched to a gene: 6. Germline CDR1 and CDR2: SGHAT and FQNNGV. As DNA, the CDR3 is TGTGCCAGCAGACAACTAGCGGGGGGTTACTCCTACGAGCAGTACTTC. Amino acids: CASRQLAGGYSYEQYF.

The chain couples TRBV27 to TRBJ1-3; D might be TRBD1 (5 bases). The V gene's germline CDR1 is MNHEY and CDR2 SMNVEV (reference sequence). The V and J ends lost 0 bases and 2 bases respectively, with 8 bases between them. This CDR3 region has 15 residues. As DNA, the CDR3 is TGTGCCAGCAGTTTATCGTCACAGGCTGGAAACACCATATATTTT. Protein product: CASSLSSQAGNTIYF.

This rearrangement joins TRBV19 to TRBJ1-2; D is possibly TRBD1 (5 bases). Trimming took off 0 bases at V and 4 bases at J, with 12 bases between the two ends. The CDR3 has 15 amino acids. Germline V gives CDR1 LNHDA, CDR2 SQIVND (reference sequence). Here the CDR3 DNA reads TGTGCCAGTAGTATAGAAAAGGGGAACCTCTATGGCTACACCTTC. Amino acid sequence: CASSIEKGNLYGYTF.

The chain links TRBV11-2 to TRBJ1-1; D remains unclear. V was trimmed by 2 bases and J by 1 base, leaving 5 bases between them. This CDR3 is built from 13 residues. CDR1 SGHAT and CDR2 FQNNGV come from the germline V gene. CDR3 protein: CASSLWGNTEAFF. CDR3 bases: TGTGCCAGCAGCTTATGGGGGAACACTGAAGCTTTCTTT. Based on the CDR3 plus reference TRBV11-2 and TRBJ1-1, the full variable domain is EAGVAQSPRYKIIEKRQSVAFWCNPISGHATLYWYQQILGQGPKLLIQFQNNGVVDDSQLPKDRFSAERLKGVDSTLKIQPAKLEDSAVYLCASSLWGNTEAFFGQGTRLTVV.

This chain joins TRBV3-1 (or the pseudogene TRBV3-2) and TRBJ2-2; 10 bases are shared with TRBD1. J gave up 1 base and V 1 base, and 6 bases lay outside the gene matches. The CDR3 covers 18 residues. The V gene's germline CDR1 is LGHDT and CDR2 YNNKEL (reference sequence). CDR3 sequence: CASSQGDRGAKNTGELFF. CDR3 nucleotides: TGTGCCAGCAGCCAAGGGGACAGGGGTGCTAAGAACACCGGGGAGCTGTTTTTT.

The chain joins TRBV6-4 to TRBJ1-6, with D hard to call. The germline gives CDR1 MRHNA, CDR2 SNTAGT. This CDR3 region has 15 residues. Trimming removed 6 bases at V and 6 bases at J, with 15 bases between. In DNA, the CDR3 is TGTGCCAGCAGCCGGACGGCTTCGAGTAATTCACCCCTCCACTTT. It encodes CASSRTASSNSPLHF.

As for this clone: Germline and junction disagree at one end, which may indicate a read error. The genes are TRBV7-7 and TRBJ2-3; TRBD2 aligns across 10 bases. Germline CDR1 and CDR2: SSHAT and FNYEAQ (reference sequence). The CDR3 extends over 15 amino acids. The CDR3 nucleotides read TGTGCTAGCAGCCCTAGCGGGGGAGCTCGCGATACGCAGTATTTT. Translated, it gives CASSPSGGARDTQYF.

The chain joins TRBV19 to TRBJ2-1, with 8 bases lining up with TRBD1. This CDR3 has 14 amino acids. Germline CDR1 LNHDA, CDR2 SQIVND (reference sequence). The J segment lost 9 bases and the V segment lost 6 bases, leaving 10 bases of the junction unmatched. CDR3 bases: TGTGCCAGTAGCGATGACAGGGGAACTTCTGAGCAGTTCTTC. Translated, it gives CASSDDRGTSEQFF.

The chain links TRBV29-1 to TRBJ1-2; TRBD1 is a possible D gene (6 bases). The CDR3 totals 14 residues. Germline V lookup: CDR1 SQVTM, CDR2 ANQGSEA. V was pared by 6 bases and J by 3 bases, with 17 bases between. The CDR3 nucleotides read TGCAGCGTATATTCGGACAGACCGTACTATGGCTACACCTTC. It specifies CSVYSDRPYYGYTF.

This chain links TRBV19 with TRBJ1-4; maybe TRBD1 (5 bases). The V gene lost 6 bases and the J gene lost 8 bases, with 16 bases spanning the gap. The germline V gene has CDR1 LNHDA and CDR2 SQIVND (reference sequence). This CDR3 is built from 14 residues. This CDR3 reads CASSPGGKQEKLFF. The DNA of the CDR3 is TGTGCCAGTAGCCCCGGGGGAAAACAAGAAAAACTGTTTTTT.

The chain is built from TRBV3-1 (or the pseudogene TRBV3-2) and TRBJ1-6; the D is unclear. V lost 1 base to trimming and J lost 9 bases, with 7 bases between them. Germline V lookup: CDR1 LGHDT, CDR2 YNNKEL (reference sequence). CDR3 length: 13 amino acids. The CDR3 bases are TGTGCCAGCAGCCAAGTGGTATCTTCACCCCTCCACTTT. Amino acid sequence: CASSQVVSSPLHF.

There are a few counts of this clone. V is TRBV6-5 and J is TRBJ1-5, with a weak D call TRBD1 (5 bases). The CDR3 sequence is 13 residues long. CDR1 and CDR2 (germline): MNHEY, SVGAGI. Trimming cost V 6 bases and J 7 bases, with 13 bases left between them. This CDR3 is CASRGVVRQPQHF. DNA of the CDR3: TGTGCCAGCAGGGGGGTAGTTCGGCAGCCCCAGCATTTT.

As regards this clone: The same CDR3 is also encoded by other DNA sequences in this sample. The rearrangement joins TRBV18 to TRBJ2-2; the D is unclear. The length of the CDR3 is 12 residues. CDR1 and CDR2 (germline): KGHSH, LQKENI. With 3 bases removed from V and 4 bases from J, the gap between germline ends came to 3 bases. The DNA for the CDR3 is TGTGCCAGCTCACCCTCCACCGGGGAGCTGTTTTTT. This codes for CASSPSTGELFF.

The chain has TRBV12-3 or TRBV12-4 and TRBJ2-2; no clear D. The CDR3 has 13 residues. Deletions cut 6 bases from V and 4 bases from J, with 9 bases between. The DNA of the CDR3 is TGTGCCAGCAGGGGATACGGCACCGGGGAGCTGTTTTTT. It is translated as CASRGYGTGELFF.

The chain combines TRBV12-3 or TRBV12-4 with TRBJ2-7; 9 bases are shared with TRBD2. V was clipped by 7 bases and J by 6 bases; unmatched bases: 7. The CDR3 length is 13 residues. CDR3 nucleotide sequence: TGTGCCAGCAACCTGGGACTAGCAGCCGAGCAGTACTTC. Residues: CASNLGLAAEQYF.

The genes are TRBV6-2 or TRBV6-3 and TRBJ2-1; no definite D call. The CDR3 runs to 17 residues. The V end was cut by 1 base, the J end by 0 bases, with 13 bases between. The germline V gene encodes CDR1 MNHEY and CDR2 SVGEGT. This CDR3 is CASSYYDSLSSYNEQFF. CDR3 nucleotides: TGTGCCAGCAGTTACTACGACTCCTTGAGCTCCTACAATGAGCAGTTCTTC.

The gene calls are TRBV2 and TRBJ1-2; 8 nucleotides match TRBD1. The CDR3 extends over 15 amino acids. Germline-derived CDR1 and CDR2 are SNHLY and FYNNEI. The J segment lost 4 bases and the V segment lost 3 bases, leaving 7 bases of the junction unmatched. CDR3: CASSDQTGVGYGYTF. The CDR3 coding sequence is TGTGCCAGCAGTGACCAGACAGGGGTAGGCTATGGCTACACCTTC.

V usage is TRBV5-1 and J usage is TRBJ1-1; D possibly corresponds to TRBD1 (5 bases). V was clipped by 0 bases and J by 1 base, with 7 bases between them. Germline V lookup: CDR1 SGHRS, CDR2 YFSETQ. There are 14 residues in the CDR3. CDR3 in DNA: TGCGCCAGCAGCTTGGAAAGGGGGAACACTGAAGCTTTCTTT. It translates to CASSLERGNTEAFF.

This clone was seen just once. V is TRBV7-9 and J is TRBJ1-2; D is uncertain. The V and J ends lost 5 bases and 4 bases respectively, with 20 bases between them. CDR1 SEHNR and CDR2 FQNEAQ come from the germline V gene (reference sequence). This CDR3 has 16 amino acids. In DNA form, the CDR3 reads TGTGCCAGCAGCCCGACCCCCGCAAGGAAAAGCTATGGCTACACCTTC. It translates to CASSPTPARKSYGYTF.

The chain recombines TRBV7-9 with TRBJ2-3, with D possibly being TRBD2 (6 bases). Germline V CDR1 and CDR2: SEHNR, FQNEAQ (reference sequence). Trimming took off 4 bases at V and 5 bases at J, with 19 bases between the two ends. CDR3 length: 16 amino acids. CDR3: CASSSKLTGVEDTQYF. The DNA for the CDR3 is TGTGCCAGCAGCTCCAAATTAACGGGGGTGGAAGATACGCAGTATTTT.

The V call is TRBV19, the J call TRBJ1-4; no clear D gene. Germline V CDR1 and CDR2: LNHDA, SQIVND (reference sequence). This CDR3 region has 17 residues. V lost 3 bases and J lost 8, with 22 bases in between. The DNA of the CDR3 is TGTGCCAGTAGTATCGGCGCCGTTGGGGTGGGAGAGGAAAAACTGTTTTTT. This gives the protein CASSIGAVGVGEEKLFF.